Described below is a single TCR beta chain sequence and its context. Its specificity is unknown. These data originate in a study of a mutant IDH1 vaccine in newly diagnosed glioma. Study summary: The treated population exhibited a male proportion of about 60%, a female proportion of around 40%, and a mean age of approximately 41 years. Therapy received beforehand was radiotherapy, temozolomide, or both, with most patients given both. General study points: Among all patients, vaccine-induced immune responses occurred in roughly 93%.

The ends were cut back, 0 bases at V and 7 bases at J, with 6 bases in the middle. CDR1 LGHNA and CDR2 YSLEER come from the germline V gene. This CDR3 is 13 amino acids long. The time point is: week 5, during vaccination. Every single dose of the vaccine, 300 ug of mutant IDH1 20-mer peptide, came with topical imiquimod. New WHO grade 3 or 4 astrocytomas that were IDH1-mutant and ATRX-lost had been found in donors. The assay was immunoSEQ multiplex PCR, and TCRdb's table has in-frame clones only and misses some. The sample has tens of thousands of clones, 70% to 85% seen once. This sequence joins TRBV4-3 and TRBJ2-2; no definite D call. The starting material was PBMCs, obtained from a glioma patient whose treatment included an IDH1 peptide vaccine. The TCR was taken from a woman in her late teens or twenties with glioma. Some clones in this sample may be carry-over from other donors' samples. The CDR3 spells CASSQDLGGELFF. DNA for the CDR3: TGCGCCAGCAGCCAAGATCTGGGCGGGGAGCTGTTTTTT.